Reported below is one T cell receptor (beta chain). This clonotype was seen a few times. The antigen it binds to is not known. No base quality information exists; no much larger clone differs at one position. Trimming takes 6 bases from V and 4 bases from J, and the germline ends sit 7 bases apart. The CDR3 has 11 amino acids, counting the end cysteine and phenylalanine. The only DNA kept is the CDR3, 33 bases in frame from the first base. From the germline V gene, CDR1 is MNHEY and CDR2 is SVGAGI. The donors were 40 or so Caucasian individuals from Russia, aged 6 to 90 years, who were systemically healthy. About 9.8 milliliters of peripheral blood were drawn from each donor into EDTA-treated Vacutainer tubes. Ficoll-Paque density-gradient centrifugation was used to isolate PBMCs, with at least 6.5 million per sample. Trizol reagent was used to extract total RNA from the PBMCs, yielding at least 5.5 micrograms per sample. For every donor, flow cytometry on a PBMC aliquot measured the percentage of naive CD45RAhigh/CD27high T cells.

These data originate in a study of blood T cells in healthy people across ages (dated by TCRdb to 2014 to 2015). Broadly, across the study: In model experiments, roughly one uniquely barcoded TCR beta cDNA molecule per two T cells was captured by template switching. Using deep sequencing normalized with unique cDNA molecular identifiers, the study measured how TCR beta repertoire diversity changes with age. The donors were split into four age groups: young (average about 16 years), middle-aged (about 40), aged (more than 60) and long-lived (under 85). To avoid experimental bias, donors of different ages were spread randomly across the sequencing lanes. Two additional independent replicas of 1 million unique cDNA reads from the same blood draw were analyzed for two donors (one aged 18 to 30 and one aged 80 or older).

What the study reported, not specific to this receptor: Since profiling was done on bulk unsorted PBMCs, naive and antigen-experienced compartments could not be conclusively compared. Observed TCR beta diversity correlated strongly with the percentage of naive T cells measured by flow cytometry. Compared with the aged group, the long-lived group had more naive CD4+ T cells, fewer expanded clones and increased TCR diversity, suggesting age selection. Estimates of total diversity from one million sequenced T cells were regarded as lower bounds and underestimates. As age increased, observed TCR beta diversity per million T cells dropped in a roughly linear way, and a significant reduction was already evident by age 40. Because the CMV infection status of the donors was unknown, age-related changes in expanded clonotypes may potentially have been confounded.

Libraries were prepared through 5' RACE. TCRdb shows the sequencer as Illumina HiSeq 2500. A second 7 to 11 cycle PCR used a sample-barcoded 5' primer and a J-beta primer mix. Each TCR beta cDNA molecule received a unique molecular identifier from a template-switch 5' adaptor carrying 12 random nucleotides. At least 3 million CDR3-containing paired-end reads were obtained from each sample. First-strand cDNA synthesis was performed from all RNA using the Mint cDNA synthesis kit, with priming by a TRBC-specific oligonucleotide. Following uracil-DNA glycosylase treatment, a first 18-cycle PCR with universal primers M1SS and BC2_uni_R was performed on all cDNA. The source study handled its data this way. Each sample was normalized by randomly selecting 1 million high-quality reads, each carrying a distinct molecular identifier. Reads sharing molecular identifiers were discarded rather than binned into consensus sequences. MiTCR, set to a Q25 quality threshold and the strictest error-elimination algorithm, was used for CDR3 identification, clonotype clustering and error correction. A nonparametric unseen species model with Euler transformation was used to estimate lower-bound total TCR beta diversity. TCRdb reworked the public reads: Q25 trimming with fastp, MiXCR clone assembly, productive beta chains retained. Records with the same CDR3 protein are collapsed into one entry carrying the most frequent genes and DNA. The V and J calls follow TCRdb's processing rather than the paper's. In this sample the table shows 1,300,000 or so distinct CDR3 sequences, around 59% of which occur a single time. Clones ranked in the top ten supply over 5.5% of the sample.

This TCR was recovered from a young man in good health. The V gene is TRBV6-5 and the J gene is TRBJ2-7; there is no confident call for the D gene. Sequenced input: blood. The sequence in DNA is TGTGCCAGCAGGAACCGATACGAGCAGTACTTC. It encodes CASRNRYEQYF.